This T cell receptor beta chain was captured in a study of regulatory and conventional T cells in RAG deficiency. Study-level points and caveats: Other subsets showed roughly 10-fold reductions, but Treg unique TCR beta sequences fell about 92-fold in these patients. RAG-deficient patients showed markedly lower Shannon entropy and higher Simpson indices than control T-cell subsets. In Omenn syndrome, Treg and Tconv repertoires overlapped >75%. In Omenn syndrome, sorted "Tregs" may be peripherally activated cells.

As regards this clone: The target antigen is unknown.

Profiled with immunoSEQ multiplex PCR; TCRdb holds only in-frame clones, not every one. The sample shows more than 35,000 clones, about 90% of them seen only once. Conventional CD4+ T cells were sorted from blood as CD25-low CD127-high cells. Germline-derived CDR1 and CDR2 are KGHSH and LQKENI. The length of the CDR3 is 14 residues. Trimming cost V 6 bases and J 2 bases, with 13 bases left between them. These data also featured in a second study, about regulatory T cells. From that paper: Amplification used 52 TRBV primers and 13 TRBJ primers.

The chain is built from TRBV18 and TRBJ2-5; unclear D gene. Sequencing input: CD4+ effector T cells sorted from blood. The source is a human donor in good health. The CDR3 DNA sequence: TGTGCCAGCTCCCCTACCCTCTTTCAAGAGACCCAGTACTTC. This encodes CASSPTLFQETQYF.